Below, 6 T cell receptor beta chains from the same sample are listed, as sequenced in a study of response to subunit inactivated influenza vaccine. TCRdb recomputed calls from the RT-PCR reads with MiXCR, one row per CDR3 protein. The table includes hundreds of thousands of distinct CDR3 sequences, about 11% detected once. This same sample was also taken into another study, of T cells expressing NK-cell markers. That paper notes: For TCR beta, cDNA was produced by 5'RACE template switching with UMIs.

The source was PBMCs from blood, collected on the day of vaccination. The receptor source for this set is a man in his fifties or sixties who received an inactivated influenza vaccine.

Many counts were recorded for this clonotype. V usage is TRBV6-1 and J usage is TRBJ1-1, with unresolved D. The V end lost 6 bases, the J end lost 5 bases, and 13 bases lay between the germline ends. Germline loops: CDR1 MNHNS, CDR2 SASEGT. This CDR3 is 13 amino acids long. CDR3 residues: CASSAGPRTEAFF. In nucleotides, the CDR3 is TGTGCCAGCAGCGCCGGGCCGAGAACTGAAGCTTTCTTT.

The V call is TRBV5-1, the J call TRBJ2-1, with D tentatively TRBD2 (6 bases). Germline V gene sequence: CDR1 SGHRS, CDR2 YFSETQ. Trimming took 0 bases from V and 12 from J, leaving 13 bases between them. The CDR3 consists of 13 residues. In DNA form, the CDR3 reads TGCGCCAGCAGCTTGGCCGGGGGAGTCGTGCAGTTCTTC. This encodes CASSLAGGVVQFF.

This clonotype occurred a few times. V gene TRBV5-5 combines with J gene TRBJ2-5, with TRBD2 matching 14 bases. After removal of 4 bases from V and 2 bases from J, the junction contained 7 bases not matched to a gene. CDR3 length: 17 amino acids. From germline, CDR1 is SGHKS and CDR2 YYEKEE (reference sequence). Here the CDR3 DNA reads TGTGCCAGCAGCCGCGGACTAGCGGGAGGCAAACAAGAGACCCAGTACTTC. It codes for CASSRGLAGGKQETQYF.

This clonotype showed up just a few times. The rearrangement joins TRBV3-1 to TRBJ2-5; TRBD1 agrees at 9 bases. Germline trimming cut 6 bases from V and 5 bases from J; bases unmatched to any gene: 7. This CDR3 region has 14 residues. The germline V gene has CDR1 LGHDT and CDR2 YNNKEL (reference sequence). For the CDR3, the DNA is TGTGCCAGCAGACAAACAGGGGGCGGCGAGACCCAGTACTTC. Residues: CASRQTGGGETQYF.

This clonotype was seen only a few times. The chain uses TRBV4-2 and TRBJ2-3; TRBD2 matches at 11 bases. This CDR3 has 18 amino acids. V dropped 0 bases and J dropped 2; count of bases not matched to a gene: 7. Germline V CDR1 and CDR2: LGHNA, YNFKEQ. The chain's CDR3 is CASSQENWTSGHTDTQYF. The CDR3 coding sequence is TGTGCCAGCAGCCAAGAAAATTGGACTAGCGGGCACACAGATACGCAGTATTTT.

The V call is TRBV12-3 or TRBV12-4, the J call TRBJ2-1; D is undetermined. The germline V and J ends were trimmed by 5 bases and 8 bases, with 13 bases remaining between them. This CDR3 is built from 13 residues. DNA of the CDR3: TGTGCCAGCAGTCCACCTGCACGCGATGAGCAGTTCTTC. It is translated as CASSPPARDEQFF.